Below are 28 T cell receptor beta chains sequenced from a single sample in a study of identical twins. One entry per CDR3 protein, called by TCRdb with MiXCR from the 5' RACE reads. The sample carries about 730,000 distinct CDR3 sequences, approximately 22% recorded once. These same records also appear under a second study, on T cells expressing NK-cell markers.

Sequencing was done on a sample of PBMCs. These receptors came from a woman between 18 and 29 years old in good health.

V and J are TRBV15 and TRBJ2-1, with 10 positions matching TRBD1. V shed 5 bases and J 1 base; nucleotides not matched to a gene: 8. CDR3 size: 17 residues. Per the germline V gene, CDR1 is LNHNV and CDR2 is YYDKDF (reference sequence). The CDR3 reads CATSGDRGTESYNEQFF. The CDR3 DNA follows: TGTGCCACCAGCGGGGACAGGGGAACTGAGTCCTACAATGAGCAGTTCTTC. The full variable domain, in which reference TRBV15 and TRBJ2-1 provide the parts outside the CDR3, is DAMVIQNPRYQVTQFGKPVTLSCSQTLNHNVMYWYQQKSSQAPKLLFHYYDKDFNNEADTPDNFQSRRPNTSFCFLDIRSPGLGDTAMYLCATSGDRGTESYNEQFFGPGTRLTVL.

This clonotype was picked up a small number of times. This rearrangement joins TRBV6-5 to TRBJ2-7; 7 nucleotides line up with TRBD2. V lost 4 bases and J lost 3; bases outside the gene matches: 9. The CDR3 is made up of 15 amino acids. Germline V CDR1 and CDR2: MNHEY, SVGAGI. CDR3: CASSCEGREGYEQYF. The CDR3 bases are TGTGCCAGCAGTTGTGAGGGCAGGGAGGGCTACGAGCAGTACTTC.

V and J are TRBV5-1 and TRBJ2-1, with unresolved D. V lost 5 bases to trimming and J lost 8 bases, with 20 bases between them. CDR3 length: 15 amino acids. Germline-derived CDR1 and CDR2 are SGHRS and YFSETQ. CDR3: CASRHGHTSRDEQFF. The CDR3 bases are TGCGCCAGCAGGCATGGGCATACCTCTAGGGATGAGCAGTTCTTC.

This clonotype has just a few counts. For the CDR3, the DNA is TGTGCCAGCAGCCAAGGGGGAAATGGGGGTGAAGCTTTCTTT. Protein: CASSQGGNGGEAFF. The V and J genes are TRBV3-1 and TRBJ1-1, with TRBD1 as a possible D gene (5 bases). The CDR3 is 14 amino acids. Germline V gene data show CDR1 as LGHDT and CDR2 as YNNKEL (reference sequence). V lost 1 base and J lost 7, with 13 bases in between. The full variable domain, in which reference TRBV3-1 and TRBJ1-1 provide the parts outside the CDR3, is DTAVSQTPKYLVTQMGNDKSIKCEQNLGHDTMYWYKQDSKKFLKIMFSYNNKELIINETVPNRFSPKSPDKAHLNLHINSLELGDSAVYFCASSQGGNGGEAFFGQGTRLTVV.

This clonotype came up a few times. The rearrangement joins TRBV7-9 to TRBJ2-2; the D is unclear. V was trimmed by 1 base and J by 1 base, leaving 4 bases between them. In germline, CDR1 is SEHNR, CDR2 FQNEAQ (reference sequence). This CDR3 has 14 residues. Here the CDR3 reads CASSLGMNTGELFF. The CDR3 bases are TGTGCCAGCAGCTTAGGGATGAACACCGGGGAGCTGTTTTTT.

This clonotype appeared many times. This chain uses TRBV5-1 with TRBJ2-1; D is uncertain. V lost 4 bases and J lost 4, with 18 bases in between. This CDR3 has 16 residues. Looked up from germline, CDR1 is SGHRS and CDR2 is YFSETQ. The CDR3 DNA reads as TGCGCCAGCAGCAACGGGCTTAGGGTCGATTACAATGAGCAGTTCTTC. This codes for CASSNGLRVDYNEQFF.

The rearrangement joins TRBV7-8 to TRBJ2-3; perhaps TRBD2 as D (6 bases). This CDR3 is built from 15 residues. Germline CDR1 reads SGHVS; CDR2 reads FQNEAQ. With 3 bases removed from V and 6 bases from J, the gap between germline ends came to 16 bases. The CDR3 nucleotides are TGTGCCAGCAGCTTGTCGGGGGTTCGGGCGGATACGCAGTATTTT. Encoded protein: CASSLSGVRADTQYF.

The DNA of the CDR3 is TGTGCCAGCAGTTACGGGACGGGACAGGGCCATTACAATGAGCAGTTCTTC. This encodes CASSYGTGQGHYNEQFF. The chain has TRBV6-5 and TRBJ2-1; 9 bases map to TRBD1. With 2 bases clipped from V and 4 bases from J, the junction kept 9 bases outside the gene matches. The CDR3 contains 17 residues. The V gene's germline CDR1 is MNHEY and CDR2 SVGAGI.

This clonotype turned up a few times. This sequence joins TRBV12-3 or TRBV12-4 and TRBJ2-1; a weak D match, TRBD2 (6 bases). The CDR3 has 14 amino acids. Trimming pared 6 bases from V and 2 bases from J, leaving 11 bases between. The CDR3 loop is CASRGSSAYNEQFF. The CDR3 region has the DNA TGTGCCAGCAGGGGCTCTAGCGCCTACAATGAGCAGTTCTTC.

The chain links TRBV20-1 to TRBJ1-5; 7 bases match TRBD1. The CDR3 covers 15 residues. J lost 1 base, V lost 1 base, and 4 bases had no gene match. The germline V gene has CDR1 DFQATT and CDR2 SNEGSKA (reference sequence). The CDR3 sequence: CSARGRQGSNQPQHF. DNA of the CDR3: TGCAGTGCTAGAGGCCGACAGGGAAGCAATCAGCCCCAGCATTTT.

The rearrangement joins TRBV6-5 to TRBJ1-2; a weak D match, TRBD1 (5 bases). From germline, CDR1 is MNHEY and CDR2 SVGAGI. The CDR3 spans 14 residues. The germline V and J ends were trimmed by 2 bases and 3 bases, with 10 bases remaining between them. CDR3 amino acids: CASSYRQLHYGYTF. The DNA for the CDR3 is TGTGCCAGCAGTTACAGACAGCTCCACTATGGCTACACCTTC.

This clonotype was seen repeatedly, ten times or more. The chain links TRBV29-1 to TRBJ2-1, with TRBD1 matching over 11 bases. V trimming: 7 bases; J trimming: 7 bases; junction bases outside the gene matches: 6. CDR1 is SQVTM, CDR2 ANQGSEA, per germline. CDR3 length equals 13 residues. In nucleotides, the CDR3 is TGCAGCGGGCGGACAGGGGGCTTGAATGAGCAGTTCTTC. It codes for CSGRTGGLNEQFF.

The gene calls are TRBV10-3 and TRBJ2-7, with D hard to call. V lost 4 bases, J lost 7 bases, and 14 bases lay in between. Germline V CDR1 and CDR2: ENHRY, SYGVKD. The length of the CDR3 is 13 residues. As DNA, the CDR3 is TGTGCCATCAGTGCCTCGGGCGAGAGGGAGCAGTACTTC. This translates into CAISASGEREQYF.

V gene TRBV20-1 combines with J gene TRBJ2-3; unclear D gene. The CDR3 is 13 residues long. Germline V lookup: CDR1 DFQATT, CDR2 SNEGSKA (reference sequence). CDR3 DNA: TGCAGCCTCCCGACCCCTGGGACAGATACGCAGTATTTT. It yields the protein CSLPTPGTDTQYF.

The chain employs TRBV3-1 and TRBJ2-2, with D perhaps matching TRBD2 (6 bases). Germline CDR1 is LGHDT and CDR2 is YNNKEL (reference sequence). V shed 1 base and J shed 10 bases, with 7 bases lying between them. The CDR3 loop spans 12 amino acids. The CDR3 coding sequence is TGTGCCAGCAGCCAAGCGGGAGCGGAGCTGTTTTTT. It codes for CASSQAGAELFF.

The chain is built from TRBV5-1 and TRBJ1-2; a possible D gene is TRBD1 (5 bases). The CDR3 has 14 residues. V shed 3 bases and J shed 3 bases, with 12 bases lying between them. Germline values: CDR1 SGHRS, CDR2 YFSETQ. The CDR3 protein is CASSYQGRDYGYTF. The CDR3 DNA is TGCGCCAGCAGCTATCAGGGTCGCGACTATGGCTACACCTTC.

This clonotype showed up just a few times. The rearrangement links TRBV5-1 to TRBJ2-7; 8 bases match TRBD2. Germline V gives CDR1 SGHRS, CDR2 YFSETQ. The V segment lost 1 base and the J segment 2 bases; nucleotides outside the gene matches: 8. This CDR3 region has 16 residues. Here the CDR3 reads CASSLNPGLDTYEQYF. As DNA, the CDR3 is TGCGCCAGCAGCTTGAACCCGGGACTAGATACCTACGAGCAGTACTTC.

This chain uses TRBV10-3 with TRBJ1-3; maybe TRBD1 (6 bases). V gave up 0 bases and J gave up 0 bases, with 15 bases separating them. CDR1 ENHRY and CDR2 SYGVKD come from the germline V gene. This CDR3 is 18 amino acids long. The CDR3 sequence is CAISESWQGQSSGNTIYF. The CDR3 DNA follows: TGTGCCATCAGTGAGTCGTGGCAGGGGCAGAGCTCTGGAAACACCATATATTTT.

V and J are TRBV6-4 and TRBJ2-1, with 7 bases that match TRBD2. The V gene end was trimmed by 6 bases and the J gene end by 7 bases; junction bases not matched to a gene: 12. In germline, CDR1 is MRHNA, CDR2 SNTAGT. The CDR3 covers 15 residues. Here the CDR3 reads CASSVDATGGNEQFF. The CDR3 nucleotides read TGTGCCAGCAGCGTTGACGCCACCGGGGGGAATGAGCAGTTCTTC.

This clonotype showed up just a few times. The chain joins TRBV7-8 to TRBJ2-2; D call uncertain. The CDR3 length is 15 residues. CDR1 is SGHVS and CDR2 is FQNEAQ in the germline V gene. Trimming took 2 bases from V and 0 from J, leaving 7 bases between them. In nucleotides, the CDR3 is TGTGCCAGCAGCTTAAGTCTGTCGAACACCGGGGAGCTGTTTTTT. This encodes CASSLSLSNTGELFF.

The genes are TRBV10-3 and TRBJ2-5; 7 nucleotides line up with TRBD1. The J segment lost 7 bases and the V segment lost 4 bases, leaving 6 bases of the junction unmatched. The CDR3 sequence is 13 residues long. Germline CDR1 and CDR2: ENHRY and SYGVKD. CDR3: CAISGQGEGTQYF. CDR3 DNA: TGTGCCATCAGTGGACAGGGCGAGGGGACCCAGTACTTC.

This clonotype was detected only a few times. The chain is built from TRBV2 and TRBJ1-2; perhaps TRBD1 as D (5 bases). The V gene's germline CDR1 is SNHLY and CDR2 FYNNEI. The CDR3 spans 14 residues. Trimming stripped 1 base from V and 6 bases from J, with 12 bases between. The CDR3 nucleotides are TGTGCCAGCAGTGAAGTAGGGGTATATGATGGCTACACCTTC. Translating gives CASSEVGVYDGYTF.

This clonotype was seen a few times. This chain joins TRBV20-1 and TRBJ2-5; the match to TRBD2 covers 11 bases. CDR3 length equals 14 residues. Trimming at V came to 5 bases and at J to 2 bases, leaving 4 bases not matched to a gene. From germline, CDR1 is DFQATT and CDR2 SNEGSKA (reference sequence). CDR3: CSAYGTSGQETQYF. The CDR3 coding sequence is TGCAGTGCTTACGGGACTAGCGGACAAGAGACCCAGTACTTC.

This clonotype was seen at least ten times. The chain joins TRBV12-3 or TRBV12-4 to TRBJ1-6; maybe TRBD1 (6 bases). There are 15 residues in the CDR3. V gave up 3 bases and J gave up 5 bases, with 11 bases separating them. The CDR3 region is CASSLGGADNSPLHF. The CDR3 DNA follows: TGTGCCAGCAGTTTGGGGGGGGCAGATAATTCACCCCTCCACTTT.

This clonotype was recorded once. This rearrangement joins TRBV18 to TRBJ2-3, with TRBD2 matching 9 bases. V lost 1 base and J lost 4; bases outside the gene matches: 3. Looked up from germline, CDR1 is KGHSH and CDR2 is LQKENI. The CDR3 runs 15 residues. DNA for the CDR3: TGTGCCAGCTCACCACGGCGGGGGGGCCCAGATACGCAGTATTTT. This sequence encodes CASSPRRGGPDTQYF. Using reference TRBV18 and TRBJ2-3 for the parts outside the CDR3, the full variable domain is NAGVMQNPRHLVRRRGQEARLRCSPMKGHSHVYWYRQLPEEGLKFMVYLQKENIIDESGMPKERFSAEFPKEGPSILRIQQVVRGDSAAYFCASSPRRGGPDTQYFGPGTRLTVL.

The chain links TRBV12-3 or TRBV12-4 to TRBJ2-1; no clear D. The CDR3 is made up of 15 amino acids. Trimming took off 2 bases at V and 2 bases at J, with 10 bases between the two ends. The CDR3 nucleotides read TGTGCCAGCAGTTTAAGGCCACTTCCCTACAATGAGCAGTTCTTC. Translating gives CASSLRPLPYNEQFF.

This clonotype was picked up a small number of times. The J gene is TRBJ2-7, the V gene TRBV3-1, with 8 nucleotides matching TRBD1. The junction had 5 bases not matched to a gene; V was cut back by 5 bases and J by 2 bases. The CDR3 contains 14 residues. The germline CDR1 and CDR2 sequences are LGHDT and YNNKEL (reference sequence). Written as DNA, the CDR3 is TGTGCCAGCAGCTTCACAGGGGGTACCTACGAGCAGTACTTC. Translated: CASSFTGGTYEQYF.

The chain links TRBV20-1 to TRBJ2-5; TRBD2 aligns across 11 bases. The V segment lost 3 bases and the J segment 5 bases; nucleotides outside the gene matches: 5. CDR1 and CDR2 from the germline V gene are DFQATT and SNEGSKA (reference sequence). This CDR3 has 14 residues. The CDR3: CSASSGGADETQYF. DNA of the CDR3: TGCAGTGCTAGTAGCGGGGGGGCCGATGAGACCCAGTACTTC.